This T cell receptor beta chain was retrieved from a study of shared clonotypes between healthy human individuals. Study conclusions and caveats: Tissues were not sampled, only blood, and their repertoires likely differ. Among the subsets, naive ones generally showed larger estimated richness than memory ones.

This CDR3 contains 13 residues. CDR1 is MDHEN and CDR2 is SYDVKM in the germline V gene. V lost 7 bases, J lost 13 bases, and 13 bases stayed unmatched. In the case of this clone: Its matching antigen is unknown.

Deep was the level at which the assay was run. Sequenced by immunoSEQ multiplex PCR; TCRdb stores in-frame clones only, minus some. The table records about 2.4 million clones, approximately 93% of them present only once. The TCR comes from a man aged 18 to 30 in good health. Some clones in this sample may be carry-over from other donors' samples. The sample taken for sequencing was naive CD4+ T cells from PBMCs. Documented subset: CD45RA+ positively selected. The chain joins TRBV28 to TRBJ2-1; 7 positions match TRBD2. This chain's CDR3 is CASIMRERSPQFF. The CDR3 DNA is TGTGCCAGCATCATGCGGGAGAGATCCCCCCAGTTCTTC.